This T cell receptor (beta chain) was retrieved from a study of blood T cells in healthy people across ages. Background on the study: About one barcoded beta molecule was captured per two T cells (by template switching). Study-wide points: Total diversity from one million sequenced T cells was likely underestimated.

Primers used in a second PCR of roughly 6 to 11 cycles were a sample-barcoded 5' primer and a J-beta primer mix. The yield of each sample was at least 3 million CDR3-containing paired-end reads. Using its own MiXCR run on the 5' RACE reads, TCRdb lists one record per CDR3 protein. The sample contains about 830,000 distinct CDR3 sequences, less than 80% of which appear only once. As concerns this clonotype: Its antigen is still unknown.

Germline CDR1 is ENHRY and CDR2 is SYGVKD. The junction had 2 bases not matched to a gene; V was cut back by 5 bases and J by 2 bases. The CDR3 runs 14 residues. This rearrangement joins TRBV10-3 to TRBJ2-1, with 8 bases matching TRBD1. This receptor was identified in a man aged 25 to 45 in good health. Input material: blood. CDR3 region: CAISKDRAYNEQFF. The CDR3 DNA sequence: TGTGCCATCAGTAAGGACAGGGCCTACAATGAGCAGTTCTTC.